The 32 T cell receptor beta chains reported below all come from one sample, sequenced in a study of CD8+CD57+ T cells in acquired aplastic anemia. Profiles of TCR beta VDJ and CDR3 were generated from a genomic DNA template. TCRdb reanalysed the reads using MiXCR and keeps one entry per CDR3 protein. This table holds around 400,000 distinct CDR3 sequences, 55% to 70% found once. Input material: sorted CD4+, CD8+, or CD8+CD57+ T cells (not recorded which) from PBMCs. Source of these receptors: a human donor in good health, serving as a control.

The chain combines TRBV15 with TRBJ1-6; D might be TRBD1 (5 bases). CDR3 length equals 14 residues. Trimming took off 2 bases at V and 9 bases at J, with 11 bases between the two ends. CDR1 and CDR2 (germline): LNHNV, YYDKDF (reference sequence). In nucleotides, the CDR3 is TGTGCCACCAGCAGAAAGGGCAGGGCTTCACCCCTCCACTTT. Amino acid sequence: CATSRKGRASPLHF. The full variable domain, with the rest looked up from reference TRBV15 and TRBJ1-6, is DAMVIQNPRYQVTQFGKPVTLSCSQTLNHNVMYWYQQKSSQAPKLLFHYYDKDFNNEADTPDNFQSRRPNTSFCFLDIRSPGLGDTAMYLCATSRKGRASPLHFGNGTRLTVT.

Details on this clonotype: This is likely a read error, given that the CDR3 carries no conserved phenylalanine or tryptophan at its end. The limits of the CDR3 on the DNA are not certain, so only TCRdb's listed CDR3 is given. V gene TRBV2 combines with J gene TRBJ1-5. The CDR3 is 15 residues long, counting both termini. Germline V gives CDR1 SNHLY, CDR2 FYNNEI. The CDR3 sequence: CASSFGAGGYQPHQL.

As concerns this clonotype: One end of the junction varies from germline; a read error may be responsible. The CDR3 protein is CASSSAKVSNTEAFF. CDR3 nucleotides: TGCGCCAGCAGCTCGGCGAAGGTGTCGAACACTGAAGCTTTCTTT. J is TRBJ1-1 and V is TRBV7-2, with D hard to call. Germline V gene data show CDR1 as SGHTA and CDR2 as FQGNSA. The CDR3 length is 15 residues.

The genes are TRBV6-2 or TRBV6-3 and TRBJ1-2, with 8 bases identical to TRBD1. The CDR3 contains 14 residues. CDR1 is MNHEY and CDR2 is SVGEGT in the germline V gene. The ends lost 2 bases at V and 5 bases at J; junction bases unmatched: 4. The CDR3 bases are TGTGCCAGCAGTTACCAGCAGGGGGCGTATGGCTACACCTTC. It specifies CASSYQQGAYGYTF.

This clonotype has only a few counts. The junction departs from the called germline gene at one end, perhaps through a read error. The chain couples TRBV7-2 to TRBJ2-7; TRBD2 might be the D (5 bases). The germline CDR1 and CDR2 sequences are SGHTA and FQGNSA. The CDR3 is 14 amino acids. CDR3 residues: CASSLGGLQPQHFF. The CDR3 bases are TGTGCCAGCAGCTTAGGCGGGTTGCAGCCCCAGCATTTTTTC.

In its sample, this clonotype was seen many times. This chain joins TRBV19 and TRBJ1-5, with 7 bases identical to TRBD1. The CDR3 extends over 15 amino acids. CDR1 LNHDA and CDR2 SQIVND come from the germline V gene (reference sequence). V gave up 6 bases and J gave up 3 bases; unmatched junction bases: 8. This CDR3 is CASSSTGPHNQPQHF. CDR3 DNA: TGTGCCAGTAGCTCGACAGGGCCTCACAATCAGCCCCAGCATTTT.

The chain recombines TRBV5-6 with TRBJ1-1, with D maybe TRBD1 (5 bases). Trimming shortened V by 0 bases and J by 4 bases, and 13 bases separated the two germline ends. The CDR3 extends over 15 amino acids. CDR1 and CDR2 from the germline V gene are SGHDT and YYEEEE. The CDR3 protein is CASSLDGGRITEAFF. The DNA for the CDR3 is TGTGCCAGCAGCTTGGACGGGGGGAGGATCACTGAAGCTTTCTTT. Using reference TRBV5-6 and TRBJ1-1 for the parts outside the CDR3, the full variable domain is DAGVTQSPTHLIKTRGQQVTLRCSPKSGHDTVSWYQQALGQGPQFIFQYYEEEERQRGNFPDRFSGHQFPNYSSELNVNALLLGDSALYLCASSLDGGRITEAFFGQGTRLTVV.

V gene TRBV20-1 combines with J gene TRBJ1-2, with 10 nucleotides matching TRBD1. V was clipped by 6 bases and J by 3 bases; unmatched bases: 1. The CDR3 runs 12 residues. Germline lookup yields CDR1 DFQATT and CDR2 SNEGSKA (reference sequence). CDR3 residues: CSATGGDYGYTF. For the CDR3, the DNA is TGCAGTGCGACAGGGGGCGACTATGGCTACACCTTC.

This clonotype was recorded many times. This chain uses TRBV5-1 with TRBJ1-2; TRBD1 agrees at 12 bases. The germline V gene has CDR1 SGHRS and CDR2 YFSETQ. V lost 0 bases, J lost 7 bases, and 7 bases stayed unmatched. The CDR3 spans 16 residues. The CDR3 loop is CASSLATGQGAGGYTF. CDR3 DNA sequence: TGCGCCAGCAGCTTGGCAACGGGACAGGGGGCTGGTGGCTACACCTTC.

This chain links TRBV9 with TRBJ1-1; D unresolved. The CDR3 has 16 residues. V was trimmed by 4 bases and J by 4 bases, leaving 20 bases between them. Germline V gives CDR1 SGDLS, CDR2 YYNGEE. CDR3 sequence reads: CASSLGWAGEFTEAFF. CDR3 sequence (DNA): TGTGCCAGCAGCTTAGGATGGGCCGGGGAGTTCACTGAAGCTTTCTTT.

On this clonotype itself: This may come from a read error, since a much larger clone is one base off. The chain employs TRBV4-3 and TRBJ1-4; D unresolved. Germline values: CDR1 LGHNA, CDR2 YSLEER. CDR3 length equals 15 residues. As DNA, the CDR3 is TGCGCCAGCAGCCAAGAAGCTAACGTGGGTGAAAAACCGTTTTTT. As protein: CASSQEANVGEKPFF.

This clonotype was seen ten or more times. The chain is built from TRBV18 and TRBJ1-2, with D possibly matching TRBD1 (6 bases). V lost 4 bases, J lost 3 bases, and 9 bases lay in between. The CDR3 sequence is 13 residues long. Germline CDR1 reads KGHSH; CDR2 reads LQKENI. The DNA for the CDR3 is TGTGCCAGCTCACGGAGGACAGACTATGGCTACACCTTC. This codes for CASSRRTDYGYTF.

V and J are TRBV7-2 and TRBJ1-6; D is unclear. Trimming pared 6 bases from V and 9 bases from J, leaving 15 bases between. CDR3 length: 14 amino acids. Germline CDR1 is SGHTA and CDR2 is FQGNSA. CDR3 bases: TGTGCCAGCAGTCAGGAGTGGCCAGGTTCACCCCTCCACTTT. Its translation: CASSQEWPGSPLHF.

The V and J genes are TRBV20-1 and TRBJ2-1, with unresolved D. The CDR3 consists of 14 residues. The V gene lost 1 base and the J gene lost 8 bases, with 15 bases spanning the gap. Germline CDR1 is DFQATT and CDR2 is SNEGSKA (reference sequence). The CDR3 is CSARVKNTIYEQFF. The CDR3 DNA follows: TGCAGTGCTAGAGTGAAGAACACCATATATGAGCAGTTCTTC.

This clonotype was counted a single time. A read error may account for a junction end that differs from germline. The chain's CDR3 is CATSEGAGESYDF. In DNA form, the CDR3 reads TGTGCCACCAGCGAGGGAGCGGGAGAATCCTACGACTTC. This rearrangement joins TRBV9 to TRBJ2-5; 8 bases agree with TRBD2. CDR3 length equals 13 residues. From germline, CDR1 is SGDLS and CDR2 YYNGEE.

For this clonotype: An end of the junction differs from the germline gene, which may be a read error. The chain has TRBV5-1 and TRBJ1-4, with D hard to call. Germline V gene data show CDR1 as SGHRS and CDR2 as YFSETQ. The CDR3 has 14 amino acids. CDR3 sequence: CASSVNPTGAKLFF. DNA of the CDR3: TGTGCCAGCAGCGTCAACCCAACTGGTGCAAAACTGTTTTTT.

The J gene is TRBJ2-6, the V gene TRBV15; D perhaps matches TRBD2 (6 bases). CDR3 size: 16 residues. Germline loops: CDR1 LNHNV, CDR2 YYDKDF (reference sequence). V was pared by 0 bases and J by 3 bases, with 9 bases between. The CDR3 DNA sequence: TGTGCCACCAGCAGAGATGGGGGGAGTGGGGCCAACGTCCTGACTTTC. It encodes CATSRDGGSGANVLTF.

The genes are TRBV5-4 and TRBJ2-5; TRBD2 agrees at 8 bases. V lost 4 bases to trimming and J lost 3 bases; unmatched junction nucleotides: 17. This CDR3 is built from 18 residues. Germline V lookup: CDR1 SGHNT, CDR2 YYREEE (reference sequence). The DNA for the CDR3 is TGTGCCAGCAGCCTAGGCGAAGCGGGGGAAAGACTCAAAGAGACCCAGTACTTC. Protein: CASSLGEAGERLKETQYF.

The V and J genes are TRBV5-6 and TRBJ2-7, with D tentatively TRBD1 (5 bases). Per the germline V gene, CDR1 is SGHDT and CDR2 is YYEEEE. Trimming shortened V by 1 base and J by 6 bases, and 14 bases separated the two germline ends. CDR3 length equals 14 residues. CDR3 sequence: CASSLQQEGGEQYF. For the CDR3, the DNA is TGTGCCAGCAGCTTGCAACAGGAAGGTGGCGAGCAGTACTTC.

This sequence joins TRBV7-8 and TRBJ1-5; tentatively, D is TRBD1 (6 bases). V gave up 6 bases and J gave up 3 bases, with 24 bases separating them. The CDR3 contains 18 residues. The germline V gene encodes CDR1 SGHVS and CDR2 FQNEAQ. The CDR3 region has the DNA TGTGCCAGCAGTCCTAGGGGGTTGGGTATACTCGTCAATCAGCCCCAGCATTTT. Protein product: CASSPRGLGILVNQPQHF.

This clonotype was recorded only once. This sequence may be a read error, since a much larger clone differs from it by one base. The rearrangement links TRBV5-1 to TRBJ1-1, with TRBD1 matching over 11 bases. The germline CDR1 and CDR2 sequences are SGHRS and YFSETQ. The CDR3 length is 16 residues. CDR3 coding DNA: TGCGCCAACAGCCCACTGACGGGACAGGGGGGGACTGAAGCTTTCTTT. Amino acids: CANSPLTGQGGTEAFF.

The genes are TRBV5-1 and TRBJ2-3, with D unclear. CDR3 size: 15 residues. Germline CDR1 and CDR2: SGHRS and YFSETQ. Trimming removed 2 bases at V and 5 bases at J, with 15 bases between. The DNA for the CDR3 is TGCGCCAGCAGCTTAGTTGCCCACAAGAAAGATACGCAGTATTTT. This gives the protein CASSLVAHKKDTQYF.

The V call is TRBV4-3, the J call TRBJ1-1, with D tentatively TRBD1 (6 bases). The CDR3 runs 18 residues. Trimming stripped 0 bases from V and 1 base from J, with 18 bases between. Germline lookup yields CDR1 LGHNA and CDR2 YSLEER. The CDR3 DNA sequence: TGCGCCAGCAGCCAAGAGGGATCGGGGGCCCAGTCGAACACTGAAGCTTTCTTT. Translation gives CASSQEGSGAQSNTEAFF.

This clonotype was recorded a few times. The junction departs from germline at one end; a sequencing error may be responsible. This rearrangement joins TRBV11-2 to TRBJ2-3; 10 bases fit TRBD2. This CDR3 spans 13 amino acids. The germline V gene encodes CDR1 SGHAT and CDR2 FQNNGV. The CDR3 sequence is CASRLAGSDTRYF. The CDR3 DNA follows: TGTGCCAGCAGACTAGCGGGGTCCGATACGCGGTATTTT.

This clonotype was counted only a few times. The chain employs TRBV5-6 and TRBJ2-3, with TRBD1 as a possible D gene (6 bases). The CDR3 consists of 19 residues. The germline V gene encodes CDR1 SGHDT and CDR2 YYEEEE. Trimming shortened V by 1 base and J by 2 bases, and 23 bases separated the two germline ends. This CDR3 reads CASSLLPGHPRRNTDTQYF. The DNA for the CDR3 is TGTGCCAGCAGCTTGCTACCGGGACACCCACGTCGAAACACAGATACGCAGTATTTT.

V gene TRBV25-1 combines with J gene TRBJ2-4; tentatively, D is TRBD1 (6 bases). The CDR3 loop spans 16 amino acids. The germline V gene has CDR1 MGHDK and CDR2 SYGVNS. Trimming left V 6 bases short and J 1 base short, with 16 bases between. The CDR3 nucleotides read TGTGCCAGCAGCCTAGGCAGGGGTGGGGCCAAAAACATTCAGTACTTC. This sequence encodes CASSLGRGGAKNIQYF.

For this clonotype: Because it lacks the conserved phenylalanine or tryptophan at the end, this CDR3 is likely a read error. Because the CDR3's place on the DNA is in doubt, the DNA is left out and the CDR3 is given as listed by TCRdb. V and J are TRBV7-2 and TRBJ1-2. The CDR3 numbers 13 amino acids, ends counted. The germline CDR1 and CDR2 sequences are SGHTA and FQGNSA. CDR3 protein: CASSLASQPDYSG.

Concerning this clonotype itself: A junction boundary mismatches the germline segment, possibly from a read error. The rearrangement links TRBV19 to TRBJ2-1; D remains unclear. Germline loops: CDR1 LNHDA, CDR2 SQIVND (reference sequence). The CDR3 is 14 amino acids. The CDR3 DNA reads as TGTGCCAGTAGTAATCAGGTCAGCTCCTACGAGCCGTTCTTC. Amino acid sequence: CASSNQVSSYEPFF.

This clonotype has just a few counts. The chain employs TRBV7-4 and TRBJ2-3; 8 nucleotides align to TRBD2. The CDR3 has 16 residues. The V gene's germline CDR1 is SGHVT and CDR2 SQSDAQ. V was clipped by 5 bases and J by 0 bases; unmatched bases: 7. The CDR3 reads CASSVGRGGSTDTQYF. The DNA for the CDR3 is TGTGCCAGCAGCGTAGGACGGGGGGGAAGCACAGATACGCAGTATTTT. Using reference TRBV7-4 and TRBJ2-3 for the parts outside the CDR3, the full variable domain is GAGVSQSPRYKVAKRGRDVALRCDSISGHVTLYWYRQTLGQGSEVLTYSQSDAQRDKSGRPSGRFSAERPERSVSTLKIQRTEQGDSAVYLCASSVGRGGSTDTQYFGPGTRLTVL.

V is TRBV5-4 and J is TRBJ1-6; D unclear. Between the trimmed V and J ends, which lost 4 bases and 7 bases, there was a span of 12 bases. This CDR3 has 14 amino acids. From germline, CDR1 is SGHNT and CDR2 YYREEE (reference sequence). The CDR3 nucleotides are TGTGCCAGCAGCGTCCGGCAGGCCAATTCACCCCTCCACTTT. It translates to CASSVRQANSPLHF.

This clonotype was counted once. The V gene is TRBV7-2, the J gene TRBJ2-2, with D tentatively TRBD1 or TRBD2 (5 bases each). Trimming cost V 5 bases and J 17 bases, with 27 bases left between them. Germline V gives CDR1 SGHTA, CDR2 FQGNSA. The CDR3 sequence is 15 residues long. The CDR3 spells CASSPASGANGVPFF. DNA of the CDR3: TGTGCCAGCAGCCCAGCCTCTGGGGCCAACGGGGTGCCTTTTTTT.

The CDR3 here is CASSLSGWVYNSPLHF. Here the CDR3 DNA reads TGTGCCAGCAGCTTGTCAGGGTGGGTGTATAATTCACCCCTCCACTTT. The gene calls are TRBV5-8 and TRBJ1-6; TRBD1 is a possible D gene (5 bases). The CDR3 sequence is 16 residues long. V lost 1 base and J lost 4, with 12 bases in between. Germline V lookup: CDR1 SGHTS, CDR2 YDEGEE.